The 9 T cell receptor beta chains reported below all come from one sample, sequenced in a study of shared clonotypes between healthy human individuals. Assay used: immunoSEQ multiplex PCR; TCRdb lists only in-frame clones, some missing. The table has 1.6 million or so clones, roughly 97% seen once. The sequencing sample was made of naive CD4+ T cells sorted from blood. Subset specified: CD45RA+ positively selected. The receptors originated from a man between 25 and 39 years old in good health.

This clone was detected only once. The rearrangement joins TRBV7-8 to TRBJ1-1; no clear D gene. V lost 2 bases to trimming and J lost 5 bases, with 9 bases between them. There are 13 residues in the CDR3. Germline-derived CDR1 and CDR2 are SGHVS and FQNEAQ. The CDR3, as DNA: TGTGCCAGCAGCTTAAGGAGGGATACTGAAGCTTTCTTT. As protein: CASSLRRDTEAFF.

The V gene is TRBV2, the J gene TRBJ2-1; 8 bases match TRBD2. Germline assignment: CDR1 SNHLY and CDR2 FYNNEI. Losses at the gene ends were 0 bases for V and 3 bases for J; bases not matched to a gene: 4. The CDR3 extends over 16 amino acids. CDR3 nucleotides: TGTGCCAGCAGTGAAGCCTATAGCGGGATCTACAATGAGCAGTTCTTC. Protein sequence: CASSEAYSGIYNEQFF.

This clone was detected once. The sample has other DNA sequences that encode this CDR3 too. V gene TRBV6-5 combines with J gene TRBJ2-5; D remains unclear. Germline V gene data show CDR1 as MNHEY and CDR2 as SVGAGI. Trimming removed 0 bases at V and 1 base at J, with 6 bases between. This CDR3 has 14 amino acids. The CDR3 DNA reads TGTGCCAGCAGTTACTCAAGGGTCCAAGAGACCCAGTACTTC. It is translated as CASSYSRVQETQYF.

The chain combines TRBV7-9 with TRBJ1-1; perhaps TRBD1 as D (6 bases). The CDR3 is 15 residues long. Germline CDR1 is SEHNR and CDR2 is FQNEAQ (reference sequence). Trimming shortened V by 5 bases and J by 6 bases, and 19 bases separated the two germline ends. The CDR3 reads CASSPSWGRGPEAFF. The CDR3 coding sequence is TGTGCCAGCAGCCCAAGTTGGGGGCGCGGGCCTGAAGCTTTCTTT.

The CDR3 nucleotides read TGCGCCAGCAGCAAGGGCCTGGAGCAGTTCTTC. It encodes CASSKGLEQFF. The chain joins TRBV5-1 to TRBJ2-1; D is undetermined. V lost 4 bases and J 10 bases, leaving 9 bases between the germline ends. CDR3 size: 11 residues. The germline V gene has CDR1 SGHRS and CDR2 YFSETQ.

The rearrangement uses TRBV6-5 and TRBJ1-2; TRBD1 aligns across 7 bases. Germline assignment: CDR1 MNHEY and CDR2 SVGAGI. This CDR3 is 13 amino acids long. Trimming at V came to 4 bases and at J to 6 bases, leaving 5 bases not matched to a gene. The DNA of the CDR3 is TGTGCCAGCAGTTTATTAGGGGGCGATGGCTACACCTTC. Translating it yields CASSLLGGDGYTF.

This chain connects TRBV29-1 to TRBJ2-5; 8 nucleotides align to TRBD1. The CDR3 loop spans 12 amino acids. Trimming at V came to 6 bases and at J to 3 bases, leaving 3 bases not matched to a gene. Germline V gives CDR1 SQVTM, CDR2 ANQGSEA. CDR3 sequence (DNA): TGCAGCGTCGAGACAGGGGAAGAGACCCAGTACTTC. Translated, it gives CSVETGEETQYF.

V is TRBV11-1 and J is TRBJ1-2; D uncertain. Looked up from germline, CDR1 is SGHAT and CDR2 is FQDESV (reference sequence). This CDR3 contains 14 residues. Trimming shortened V by 5 bases and J by 4 bases, and 14 bases separated the two germline ends. The CDR3 reads CASSPLGGIYGYTF. The CDR3 DNA reads as TGTGCCAGCAGCCCTCTCGGTGGGATCTATGGCTACACCTTC.

The chain couples TRBV15 to TRBJ2-7; 7 bases match TRBD1. This CDR3 contains 14 residues. Germline lookup yields CDR1 LNHNV and CDR2 YYDKDF (reference sequence). V was clipped by 9 bases and J by 3 bases; unmatched bases: 11. DNA for the CDR3: TGTGCCACATCATTGGGACAGACTTACTACGAGCAGTACTTC. It is translated as CATSLGQTYYEQYF. The entire variable domain, with the rest obtained from reference TRBV15 and TRBJ2-7, is as follows: DAMVIQNPRYQVTQFGKPVTLSCSQTLNHNVMYWYQQKSSQAPKLLFHYYDKDFNNEADTPDNFQSRRPNTSFCFLDIRSPGLGDTAMYLCATSLGQTYYEQYFGPGTRLTVT.